This T cell receptor beta chain originates from a study of blood T cell repertoires in COVID-19. Study summary: The United States, Italy and Spain supplied acute and convalescent COVID-19 samples. PBMCs, B-cell-depleted T cells, or T cells provided the cDNA or gDNA that made up the material.

Original handling: Using reference gene primer amplification, nucleated cell counts were estimated. Sequenced by immunoSEQ multiplex PCR; TCRdb stores in-frame clones only, minus some. V and J calls and clone size follow that table, whereas D and trimming were derived from the DNA. The data show 40,000 or so clones, approximately 70% seen once. This clone was counted between two and nine times. Germline V lookup: CDR1 SNHLY, CDR2 FYNNEI. The CDR3 covers 15 residues. V trimming: 8 bases; J trimming: 1 base; junction bases outside the gene matches: 8. This chain uses TRBV2 with TRBJ2-7, with TRBD2 identical over 10 bases. The sequenced sample was peripheral blood. The sequence came from a man aged 80 or over with acute or convalescent COVID-19. The CDR3 region is CASLGLAGVSYEQYF. For the CDR3, the DNA is TGTGCCAGCTTGGGGCTAGCGGGAGTGTCCTACGAGCAGTACTTC.